The 14 T cell receptor beta chains below were found in one sample sequenced in a study of blood T cell repertoires in COVID-19. The table came from immunoSEQ multiplex PCR; TCRdb's copy has only in-frame clones and leaves some out. The sample shows 120,000 or so clones, around 89% of them seen only once. Specimen: peripheral blood. The origin of the receptors is a man in his 70s with active or convalescent COVID-19.

The chain has TRBV18 and TRBJ1-1; 10 bases are a match to TRBD1. This CDR3 contains 14 residues. Germline V gene sequence: CDR1 KGHSH, CDR2 LQKENI. V shed 5 bases and J 5 bases; nucleotides not matched to a gene: 5. The CDR3 DNA is TGTGCCAGCTCAGCCGGGACAGGGGATACTGAAGCTTTCTTT. Translating gives CASSAGTGDTEAFF. Combining the CDR3 with reference TRBV18 and TRBJ1-1 gives the whole variable domain NAGVMQNPRHLVRRRGQEARLRCSPMKGHSHVYWYRQLPEEGLKFMVYLQKENIIDESGMPKERFSAEFPKEGPSILRIQQVVRGDSAAYFCASSAGTGDTEAFFGQGTRLTVV.

The CDR3 region is CASVWADRENQPQHF. As DNA, the CDR3 is TGTGCCAGCGTTTGGGCCGACAGGGAGAATCAGCCCCAGCATTTT. The chain is built from TRBV28 and TRBJ1-5; TRBD1 matches at 7 bases. With 8 bases clipped from V and 4 bases from J, the junction kept 11 bases outside the gene matches. This CDR3 spans 15 amino acids. Looked up from germline, CDR1 is MDHEN and CDR2 is SYDVKM.

The sample holds one count of this clone. The chain is built from TRBV6-5 and TRBJ1-2; D ambiguous. The CDR3 has 15 residues. Trimming removed 0 bases at V and 5 bases at J, with 13 bases between. Germline CDR1 MNHEY, CDR2 SVGAGI. The DNA of the CDR3 is TGTGCCAGCAGTTACTCGATTGGTACACAATATGGCTACACCTTC. Translation: CASSYSIGTQYGYTF.

The V gene is TRBV6-5, the J gene TRBJ2-7; 8 bases are shared with TRBD2. The CDR3 loop spans 15 amino acids. Trimming took 6 bases from V and 4 from J; bases not matched to a gene: 11. Germline-derived CDR1 and CDR2 are MNHEY and SVGAGI. CDR3 region: CASRISGEIMYEQYF. DNA of the CDR3: TGTGCCAGCAGAATTAGCGGGGAGATAATGTACGAGCAGTACTTC.

The chain has TRBV7-2 and TRBJ2-3, with TRBD2 identical over 7 bases. The ends lost 1 base at V and 2 bases at J; junction bases unmatched: 3. Germline V gene data show CDR1 as SGHTA and CDR2 as FQGNSA. The CDR3 consists of 15 residues. This chain's CDR3 is CASSLGGLNTDTQYF. CDR3 DNA sequence: TGTGCCAGCAGCTTAGGGGGACTAAACACAGATACGCAGTATTTT.

This chain joins TRBV21-1 and TRBJ2-3; the table's D call of TRBD2 was not tested on the DNA. TRBV21-1 is assigned pseudogene status. The length of the CDR3 is 22 residues. For the CDR3, the DNA is TGTGCCAGCAGCAAATTGGGAGGGACTAGCGGGCCTAGCCACACTAGCACAGATACGCAGTATTTT. Residues: CASSKLGGTSGPSHTSTDTQYF.

This chain connects TRBV24-1 to TRBJ2-5; 9 bases agree with TRBD1. The CDR3 is made up of 16 amino acids. V dropped 7 bases and J dropped 5; count of bases not matched to a gene: 13. Germline V gene sequence: CDR1 KGHDR, CDR2 SFDVKD. The chain's CDR3 is CATSEVPGQGRETQYF. CDR3 bases: TGTGCCACCAGCGAAGTCCCGGGACAGGGCCGGGAGACCCAGTACTTC.

The V gene is TRBV6-6, the J gene TRBJ2-7; D possibly corresponds to TRBD2 (6 bases). The V and J ends lost 5 bases and 5 bases respectively, with 16 bases between them. Germline assignment: CDR1 MNHNY and CDR2 SVGAGI (reference sequence). CDR3 length equals 14 residues. CDR3: CASSQPGVSDEQYF. CDR3 in DNA: TGTGCCAGCAGTCAACCGGGGGTGTCGGACGAGCAGTACTTC.

V and J are TRBV7-6 and TRBJ1-4; TRBD1 agrees at 7 bases. Per the germline V gene, CDR1 is SGHVS and CDR2 is FNYEAQ. The CDR3 has 15 amino acids. J was trimmed by 4 bases and V by 0 bases; bases with no gene match: 2. CDR3 nucleotides: TGTGCCAGCAGCTTAGCGGGGACAGATAATGAAAAACTGTTTTTT. It yields the protein CASSLAGTDNEKLFF.

This chain links TRBV27 with TRBJ1-6; D gene ambiguous. The germline gives CDR1 MNHEY, CDR2 SMNVEV (reference sequence). This CDR3 spans 15 amino acids. Trimming stripped 3 bases from V and 10 bases from J, with 16 bases between. The CDR3 nucleotides read TGTGCCAGCAGTTTTGGGCTGCGTGCGGGATCACCCCTCCACTTT. It is translated as CASSFGLRAGSPLHF.

The chain couples TRBV6-1 to TRBJ1-2; D remains ambiguous. The CDR3 is 15 residues long. Trimming shortened V by 1 base and J by 1 base, and 10 bases separated the two germline ends. The germline V gene has CDR1 MNHNS and CDR2 SASEGT. The CDR3, as DNA: TGTGCCAGCAGTGAAGTTGGGAGAGGTAACTATGGCTACACCTTC. As protein: CASSEVGRGNYGYTF.

Regarding this clone: One base away lies a much larger clone, so this may be a sequencing read error. This chain connects TRBV21-1 to TRBJ1-1. TRBV21-1 is deemed a pseudogene. CDR3 size: 12 residues. CDR3 coding DNA: TGTGCCAGCAGCCCCGGGAACACTGAAGCTTTCTTT. Its translation is CASSPGNTEAFF.

The chain recombines TRBV27 with TRBJ2-3; D might be TRBD1 (5 bases). Trimming removed 6 bases from V and 0 bases from J, with 25 bases in between. Germline V gene lookup returns CDR1 MNHEY and CDR2 SMNVEV (reference sequence). The CDR3 consists of 19 residues. The CDR3 DNA reads as TGTGCCAGCAGCTTAAAACTCCATTTACAGGATATGAGCACAGATACGCAGTATTTT. Translated: CASSLKLHLQDMSTDTQYF.

This chain uses TRBV6-6 with TRBJ2-7; 7 bases agree with TRBD2. V gave up 0 bases and J gave up 7 bases; unmatched junction bases: 12. The CDR3 spans 16 residues. Germline loops: CDR1 MNHNY, CDR2 SVGAGI (reference sequence). The chain's CDR3 is CASSYSSFERDGEQYF. CDR3 nucleotides: TGTGCCAGCAGTTACTCGAGTTTCGAGCGGGATGGGGAGCAGTACTTC.